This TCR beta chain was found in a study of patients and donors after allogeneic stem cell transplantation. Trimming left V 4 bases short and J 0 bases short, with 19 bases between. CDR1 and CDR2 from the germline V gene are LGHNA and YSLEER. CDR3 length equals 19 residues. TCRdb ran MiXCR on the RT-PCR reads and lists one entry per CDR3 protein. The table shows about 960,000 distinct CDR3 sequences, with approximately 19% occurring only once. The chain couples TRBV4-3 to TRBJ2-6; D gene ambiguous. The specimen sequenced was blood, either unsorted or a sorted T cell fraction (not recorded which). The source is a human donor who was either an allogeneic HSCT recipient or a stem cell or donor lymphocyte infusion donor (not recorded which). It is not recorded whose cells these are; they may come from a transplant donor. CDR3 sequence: CASSRSYSTAFSGANVLTF. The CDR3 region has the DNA TGCGCCAGCAGCCGCTCGTACTCTACAGCCTTCTCTGGGGCCAACGTCCTGACTTTC.